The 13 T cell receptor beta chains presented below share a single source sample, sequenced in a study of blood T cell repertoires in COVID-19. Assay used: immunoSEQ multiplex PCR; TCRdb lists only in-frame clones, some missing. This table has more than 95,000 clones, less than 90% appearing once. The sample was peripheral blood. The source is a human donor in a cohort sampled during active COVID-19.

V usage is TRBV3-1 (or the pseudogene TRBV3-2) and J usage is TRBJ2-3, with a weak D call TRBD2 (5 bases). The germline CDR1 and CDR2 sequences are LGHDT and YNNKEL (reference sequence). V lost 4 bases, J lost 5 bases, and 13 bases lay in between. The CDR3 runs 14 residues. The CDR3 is CASSLSSGKDTQYF. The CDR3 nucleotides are TGTGCCAGCAGCCTGTCGAGCGGAAAAGATACGCAGTATTTT.

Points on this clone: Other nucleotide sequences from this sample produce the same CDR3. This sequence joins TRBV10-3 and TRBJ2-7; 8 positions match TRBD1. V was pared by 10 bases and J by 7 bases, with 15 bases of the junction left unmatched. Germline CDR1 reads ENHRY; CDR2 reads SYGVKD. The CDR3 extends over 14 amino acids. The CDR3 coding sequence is TGTGCCACCGGACCAGGGGGCTTTCTTTATGAGCAGTACTTC. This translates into CATGPGGFLYEQYF.

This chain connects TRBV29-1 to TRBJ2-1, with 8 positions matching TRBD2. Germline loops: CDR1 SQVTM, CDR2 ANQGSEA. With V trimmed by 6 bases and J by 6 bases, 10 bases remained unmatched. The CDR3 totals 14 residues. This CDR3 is CSVLPGLATNEQFF. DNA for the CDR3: TGCAGCGTCCTACCCGGACTAGCAACCAATGAGCAGTTCTTC.

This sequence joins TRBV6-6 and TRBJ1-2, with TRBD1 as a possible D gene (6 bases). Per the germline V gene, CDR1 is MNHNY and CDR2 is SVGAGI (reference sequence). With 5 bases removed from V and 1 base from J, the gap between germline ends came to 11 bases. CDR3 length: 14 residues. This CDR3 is CASSHQGFNYGYTF. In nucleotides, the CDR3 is TGTGCCAGCAGTCACCAGGGGTTTAACTATGGCTACACCTTC.

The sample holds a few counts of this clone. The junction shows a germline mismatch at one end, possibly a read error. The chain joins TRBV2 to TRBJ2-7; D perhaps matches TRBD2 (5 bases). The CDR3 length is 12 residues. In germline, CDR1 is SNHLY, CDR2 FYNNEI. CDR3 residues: CASRLASNEQYF. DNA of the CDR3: TGTGCCAGCCGGCTAGCCTCCAACGAGCAGTACTTC.

The CDR3: CAIGTSATNEKLFF. For the CDR3, the DNA is TGTGCCATCGGGACATCTGCAACTAATGAAAAACTGTTTTTT. The rearrangement links TRBV10-3 to TRBJ1-4; weak D call: TRBD1 (6 bases). The CDR3 totals 14 residues. CDR1 is ENHRY, CDR2 SYGVKD, per germline. The V gene lost 8 bases and the J gene lost 0 bases, with 10 bases spanning the gap.

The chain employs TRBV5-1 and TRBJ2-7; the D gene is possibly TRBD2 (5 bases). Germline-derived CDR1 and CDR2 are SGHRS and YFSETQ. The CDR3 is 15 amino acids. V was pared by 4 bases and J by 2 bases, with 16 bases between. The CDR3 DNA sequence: TGCGCCAGCAGCCCGGGGTCAGGCCGAACCTACGAGCAGTACTTC. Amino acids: CASSPGSGRTYEQYF.

This chain's CDR3 is CASSSLSDPTDTQYF. The CDR3 bases are TGTGCCAGCAGCTCCTTGAGCGACCCCACAGATACGCAGTATTTT. This sequence joins TRBV11-3 and TRBJ2-3; unclear D gene. This CDR3 has 15 residues. Germline CDR1 is SGHNT and CDR2 is YENEEA. V lost 4 bases and J lost 2, with 13 bases in between.

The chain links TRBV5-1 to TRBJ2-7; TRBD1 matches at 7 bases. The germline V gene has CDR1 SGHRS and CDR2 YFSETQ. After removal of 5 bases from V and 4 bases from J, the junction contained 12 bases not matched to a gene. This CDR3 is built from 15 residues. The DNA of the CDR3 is TGCGCCAGCAGTTGGACAGGCCCCTTTCCTTACGAGCAGTACTTC. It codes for CASSWTGPFPYEQYF.

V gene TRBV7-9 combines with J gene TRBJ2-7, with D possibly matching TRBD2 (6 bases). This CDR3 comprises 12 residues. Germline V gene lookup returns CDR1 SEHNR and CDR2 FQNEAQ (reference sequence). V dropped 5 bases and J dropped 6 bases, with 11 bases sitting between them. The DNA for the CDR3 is TGTGCCAGCAGCCTCAGGACTACCGAGCAGTACTTC. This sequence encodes CASSLRTTEQYF.

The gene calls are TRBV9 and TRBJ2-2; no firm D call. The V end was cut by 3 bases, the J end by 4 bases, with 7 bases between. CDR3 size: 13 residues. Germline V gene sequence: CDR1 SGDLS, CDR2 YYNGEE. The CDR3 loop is CASSATTTGELFF. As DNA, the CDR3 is TGTGCCAGCAGCGCTACTACCACCGGGGAGCTGTTTTTT. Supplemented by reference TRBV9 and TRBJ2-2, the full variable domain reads DSGVTQTPKHLITATGQRVTLRCSPRSGDLSVYWYQQSLDQGLQFLIQYYNGEERAKGNILERFSAQQFPDLHSELNLSSLELGDSALYFCASSATTTGELFFGEGSRLTVL.

CDR3 sequence: CASSPPVGLAFEEQYF. The DNA of the CDR3 is TGTGCCAGCTCACCACCGGTTGGGCTAGCGTTCGAAGAGCAGTACTTC. The chain recombines TRBV18 with TRBJ2-7; possibly TRBD2 for D (6 bases). The ends were cut back, 0 bases at V and 7 bases at J, with 19 bases in the middle. The germline V gene has CDR1 KGHSH and CDR2 LQKENI. This CDR3 spans 16 amino acids.

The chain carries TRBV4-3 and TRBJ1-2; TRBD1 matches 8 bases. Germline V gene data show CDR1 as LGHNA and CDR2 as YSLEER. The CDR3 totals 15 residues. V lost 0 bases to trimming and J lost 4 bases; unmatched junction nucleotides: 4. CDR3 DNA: TGCGCCAGCAGCCAAGAATGGGACAGGATCTATGGCTACACCTTC. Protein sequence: CASSQEWDRIYGYTF.